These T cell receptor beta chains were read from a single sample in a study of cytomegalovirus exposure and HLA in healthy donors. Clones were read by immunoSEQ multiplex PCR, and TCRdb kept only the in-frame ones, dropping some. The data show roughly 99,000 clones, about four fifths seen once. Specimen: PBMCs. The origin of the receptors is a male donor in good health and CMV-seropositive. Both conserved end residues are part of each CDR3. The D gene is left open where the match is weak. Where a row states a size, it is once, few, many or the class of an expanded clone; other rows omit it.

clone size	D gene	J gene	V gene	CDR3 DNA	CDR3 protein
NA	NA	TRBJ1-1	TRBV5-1	TGCGCCAGCAGCTTGGAGGGACACCCGAACACTGAAGCTTTCTTT	CASSLEGHPNTEAFF
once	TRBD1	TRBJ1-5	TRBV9	TGTGCCAGCAGCGTAGCTTGTAGGACAGGGGGCAATCAGCCCCAGCATTTT	CASSVACRTGGNQPQHF
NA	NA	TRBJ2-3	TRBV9	TGTGCCAGCAACCGCGCGGCAGGGCGTACAGATACGCAGTATTTT	CASNRAAGRTDTQYF
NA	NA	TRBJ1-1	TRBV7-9	TGTGCCAGCAGCTTCTTGGAAGGAGGGAACACTGAAGCTTTCTTT	CASSFLEGGNTEAFF
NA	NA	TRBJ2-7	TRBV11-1	TGTGCCAGCAGCTTAAGTGAGGACGAGCAGTACTTC	CASSLSEDEQYF
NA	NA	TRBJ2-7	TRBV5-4	TGTGCCAGCAGCGCGCCTGAGGACGGGACCTACGAGCAGTACTTC	CASSAPEDGTYEQYF
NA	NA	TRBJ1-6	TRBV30	TGTGCCTGGTCCAACCCCCGGGCCGGGAAGAGCTCCTATAATTCACCCCTCCACTTT	CAWSNPRAGKSSYNSPLHF
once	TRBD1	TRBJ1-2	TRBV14	TGTGCCAGCAGCCAAGACGAGGGCCAGGGGGCGAGCTATGGCTACACCTTC	CASSQDEGQGASYGYTF
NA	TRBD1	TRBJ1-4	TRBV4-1	TGCGCCAGCAGCCGAGGGACAGGGTGGACTAATGAAAAACTGTTTTTT	CASSRGTGWTNEKLFF
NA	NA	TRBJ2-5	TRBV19	TGTGCCAGTAGCGACCCGGGACTTCAAGAGACCCAGTACTTC	CASSDPGLQETQYF
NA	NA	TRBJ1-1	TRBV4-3	TGCGCCAGCAGCCAAGGTCAGGGGCGCGACACTGAAGCTTTCTTT	CASSQGQGRDTEAFF
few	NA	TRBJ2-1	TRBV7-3	TGTGCCAGCAGCTCGGACTCGAACAATGAGCAGTTCTTC	CASSSDSNNEQFF
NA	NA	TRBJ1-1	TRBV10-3	TGTGCCATCAGTGGAGACACGGAGAACACTGAAGCTTTCTTT	CAISGDTENTEAFF
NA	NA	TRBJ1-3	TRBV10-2	TGCGCCAGCAGTGAAAGGACAGCTGGAAACACCATATATTTT	CASSERTAGNTIYF
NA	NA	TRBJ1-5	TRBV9	TGTGCCAGCAGCGCGGGGGGACATCCCTATAGCAATCAGCCCCAGCATTTT	CASSAGGHPYSNQPQHF
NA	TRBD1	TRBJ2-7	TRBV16	TGTGCCAGCAGCCCCCGGACAGGGTTTCCTCTCGAGCAGTACTTC	CASSPRTGFPLEQYF
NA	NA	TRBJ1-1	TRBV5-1	TGCGCCAGCAGCATGGCCCTGCTGAGGAACACTGAAGCTTTCTTT	CASSMALLRNTEAFF
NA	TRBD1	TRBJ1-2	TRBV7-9	TGTGCCAGCAGTTCGGCAGGCTCGGCTAAGGACAGGGGAGACTATGGCTACACCTTC	CASSSAGSAKDRGDYGYTF
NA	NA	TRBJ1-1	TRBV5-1	TGCGCCAGCAGCCCGGGACAGAACACTGAAGCTTTCTTT	CASSPGQNTEAFF
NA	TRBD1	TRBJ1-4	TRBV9	TGTGCCAGTTCACGAGACGGGACAGGCCATGAAAAACTGTTTTTT	CASSRDGTGHEKLFF
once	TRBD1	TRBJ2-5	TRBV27	TGTGCCAGCAGTGGGACAGGGTTAGGGCAAGAGACCCAGTACTTC	CASSGTGLGQETQYF
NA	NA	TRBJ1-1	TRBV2	TGTGCCAGCAGTGAAGCCATAGGGGCAGGGCCGACCGACACTGAAGCTTTCTTT	CASSEAIGAGPTDTEAFF
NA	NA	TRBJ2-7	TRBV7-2	TGTGCCAGCAGCATAGGTGGGGCTACCTCCTCCCACGAGCAGTACTTC	CASSIGGATSSHEQYF
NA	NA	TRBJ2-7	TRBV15	TGTGCCACCAGTCAGGGTTTAAGCTCCTACGAGCAGTACTTC	CATSQGLSSYEQYF